Listed here are 9 T cell receptor beta chains from one sample, sequenced in a study of vaccination and CD4 T cells after COVID-19. Treatment described: roughly 10-day PBMC culture with coronavirus spike peptide pools or control peptides (ViraFEST assay). Cultured CD4+ T-cell DNA underwent Oncomine TCR Beta short-read sequencing. TCRdb independently ran MiXCR on the PCR reads; one entry per CDR3 protein. Of approximately 15,000 distinct CDR3 sequences in the sample, 55% to 80% were seen once. These TCRs' antigens remain unknown. Sequencing was performed on CD4+ T cells from blood, cultured in vitro. All receptors derive from a human donor who had recovered from COVID-19.

V usage is TRBV12-3 or TRBV12-4 and J usage is TRBJ1-1; 8 bases are a match to TRBD1. The CDR3 sequence is 14 residues long. V lost 4 bases to trimming and J lost 5 bases; unmatched junction nucleotides: 6. The CDR3 bases are TGTGCCAGCAGTTCACAGGGGGTTAGAACTGAAGCTTTCTTT. Its translation: CASSSQGVRTEAFF.

The chain links TRBV7-3 to TRBJ1-2, with 9 positions matching TRBD1. The CDR3 consists of 15 residues. Germline V gene data show CDR1 as SGHTA and CDR2 as FQGTGA. V dropped 0 bases and J dropped 6; count of bases not matched to a gene: 5. The CDR3 DNA is TGTGCCAGCAGCTTAACGCGGACAGGGGCCAATGGCTACACCTTC. Translation: CASSLTRTGANGYTF.

The V and J genes are TRBV29-1 and TRBJ1-2; TRBD1 is a possible D gene (5 bases). This CDR3 has 14 residues. Trimming stripped 1 base from V and 6 bases from J, with 15 bases between. CDR1 SQVTM and CDR2 ANQGSEA come from the germline V gene. The CDR3: CSVEGWAGPNGYTF. The CDR3 coding sequence is TGCAGCGTTGAAGGCTGGGCAGGGCCCAATGGCTACACCTTC.

The chain uses TRBV11-2 and TRBJ1-5; D is perhaps TRBD1 (5 bases). The CDR3 is 12 amino acids. Between the trimmed V and J ends, which lost 1 base and 9 bases, there was a span of 7 bases. Germline CDR1 is SGHAT and CDR2 is FQNNGV. The CDR3, as DNA: TGTGCCAGCAGCTTAGGGGACGGGCCCCAGCATTTT. Translated: CASSLGDGPQHF.

The chain joins TRBV30 to TRBJ1-1; D gene uncertain. This CDR3 has 11 residues. Germline CDR1 and CDR2: GTSNPN and SVGIG (reference sequence). With 4 bases removed from V and 3 bases from J, the gap between germline ends came to 6 bases. This CDR3 reads CAWKSYTEAFF. CDR3 nucleotides: TGTGCCTGGAAGAGTTACACTGAAGCTTTCTTT.

The V gene is TRBV10-2, the J gene TRBJ1-1; D remains unclear. This CDR3 has 13 residues. Germline V lookup: CDR1 WSHSY, CDR2 SAAADI. Trimming pared 6 bases from V and 2 bases from J, leaving 10 bases between. This CDR3 reads CASSVTPNTEAFF. As DNA, the CDR3 is TGCGCCAGCAGCGTGACACCTAACACTGAAGCTTTCTTT.

J is TRBJ1-5 and V is TRBV5-8; 7 nucleotides match TRBD1. The junction had 8 bases not matched to a gene; V was cut back by 2 bases and J by 3 bases. Looked up from germline, CDR1 is SGHTS and CDR2 is YDEGEE. This CDR3 contains 16 residues. In nucleotides, the CDR3 is TGTGCCAGCAGCTTTTTTGGCAGGGGGGACAATCAGCCCCAGCATTTT. It codes for CASSFFGRGDNQPQHF.

This sequence joins TRBV10-2 and TRBJ1-2, with 9 positions matching TRBD1. Germline CDR1 and CDR2: WSHSY and SAAADI. CDR3 length: 12 amino acids. V lost 7 bases and J lost 8; bases outside the gene matches: 5. This CDR3 reads CASNRGQEGYTF. DNA of the CDR3: TGCGCCAGCAACAGGGGGCAGGAAGGCTACACCTTC.

The chain uses TRBV4-1 and TRBJ1-1; tentatively, D is TRBD1 (5 bases). CDR3 length equals 15 residues. The ends were cut back, 6 bases at V and 1 base at J, with 15 bases in the middle. Germline CDR1 reads MGHRA; CDR2 reads YSYEKL. As DNA, the CDR3 is TGCGCCAGCAGTAAGACGGGACCCGCGAACACTGAAGCTTTCTTT. Encoded protein: CASSKTGPANTEAFF.